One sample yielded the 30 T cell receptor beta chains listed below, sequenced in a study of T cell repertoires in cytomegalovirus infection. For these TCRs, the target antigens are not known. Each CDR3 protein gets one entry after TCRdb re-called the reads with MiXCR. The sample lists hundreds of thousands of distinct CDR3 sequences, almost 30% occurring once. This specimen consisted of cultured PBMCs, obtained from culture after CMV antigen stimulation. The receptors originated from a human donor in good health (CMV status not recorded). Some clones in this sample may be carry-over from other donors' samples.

The CDR3 sequence is CASSLVRAGRQADTQYF. The CDR3 DNA is TGTGCCAGCAGCTTAGTTCGAGCGGGAAGGCAAGCAGATACGCAGTATTTT. The chain couples TRBV7-8 to TRBJ2-3; TRBD2 aligns across 7 bases. CDR3 length: 17 amino acids. The trim removed 1 base at V and 4 bases at J, leaving 11 bases unmatched. Germline loops: CDR1 SGHVS, CDR2 FQNEAQ.

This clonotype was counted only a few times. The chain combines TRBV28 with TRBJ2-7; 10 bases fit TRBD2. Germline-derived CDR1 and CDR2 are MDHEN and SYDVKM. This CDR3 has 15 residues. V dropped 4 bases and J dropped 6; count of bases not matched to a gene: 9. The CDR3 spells CASSSLGLAAGEQYF. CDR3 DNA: TGTGCCAGCAGTTCCCTTGGACTAGCGGCTGGCGAGCAGTACTTC.

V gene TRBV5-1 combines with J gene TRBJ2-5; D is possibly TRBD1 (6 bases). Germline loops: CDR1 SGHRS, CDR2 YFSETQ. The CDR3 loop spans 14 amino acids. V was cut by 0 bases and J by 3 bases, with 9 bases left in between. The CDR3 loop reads CASSLEGGKETQYF. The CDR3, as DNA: TGCGCCAGCAGCTTGGAAGGGGGAAAAGAGACCCAGTACTTC.

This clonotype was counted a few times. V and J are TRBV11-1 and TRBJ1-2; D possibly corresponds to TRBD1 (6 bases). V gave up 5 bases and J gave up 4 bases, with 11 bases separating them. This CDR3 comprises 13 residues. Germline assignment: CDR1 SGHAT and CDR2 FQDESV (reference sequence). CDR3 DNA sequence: TGTGCCAGCAGCCAGGACAGCTTCTATGGCTACACCTTC. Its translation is CASSQDSFYGYTF.

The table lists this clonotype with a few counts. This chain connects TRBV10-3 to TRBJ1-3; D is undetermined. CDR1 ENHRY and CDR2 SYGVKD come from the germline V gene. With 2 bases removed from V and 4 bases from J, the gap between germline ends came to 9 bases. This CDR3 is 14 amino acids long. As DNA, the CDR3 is TGTGCCATCAGTGAGAAGGGAGGCGGAAACACCATATATTTT. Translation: CAISEKGGGNTIYF.

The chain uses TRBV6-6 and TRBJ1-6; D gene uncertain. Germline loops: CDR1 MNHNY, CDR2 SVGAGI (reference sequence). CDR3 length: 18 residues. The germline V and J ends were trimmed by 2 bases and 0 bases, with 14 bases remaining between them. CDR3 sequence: CASSYRHVGSSYNSPLHF. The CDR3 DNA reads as TGTGCCAGCAGTTACCGCCATGTGGGGAGCTCCTATAATTCACCCCTCCACTTT.

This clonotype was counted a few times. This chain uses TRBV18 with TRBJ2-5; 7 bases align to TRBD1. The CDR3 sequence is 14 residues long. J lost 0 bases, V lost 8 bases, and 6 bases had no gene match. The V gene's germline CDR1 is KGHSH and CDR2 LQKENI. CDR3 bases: TGTGCCAGCCGAAGAGACAGGGACCAAGAGACCCAGTACTTC. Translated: CASRRDRDQETQYF.

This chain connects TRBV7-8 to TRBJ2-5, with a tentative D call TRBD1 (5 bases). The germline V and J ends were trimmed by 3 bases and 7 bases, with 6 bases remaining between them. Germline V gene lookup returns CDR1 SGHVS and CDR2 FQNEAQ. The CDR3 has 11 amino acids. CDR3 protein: CASSFTGTQYF. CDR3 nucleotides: TGTGCCAGCAGCTTCACAGGGACCCAGTACTTC.

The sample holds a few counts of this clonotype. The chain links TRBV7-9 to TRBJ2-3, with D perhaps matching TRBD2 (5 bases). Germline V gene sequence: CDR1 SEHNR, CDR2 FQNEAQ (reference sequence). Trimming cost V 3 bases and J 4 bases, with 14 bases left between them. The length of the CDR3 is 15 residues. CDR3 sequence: CASSFRDPRADTQYF. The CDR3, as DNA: TGTGCCAGCAGCTTCCGGGATCCACGAGCAGATACGCAGTATTTT.

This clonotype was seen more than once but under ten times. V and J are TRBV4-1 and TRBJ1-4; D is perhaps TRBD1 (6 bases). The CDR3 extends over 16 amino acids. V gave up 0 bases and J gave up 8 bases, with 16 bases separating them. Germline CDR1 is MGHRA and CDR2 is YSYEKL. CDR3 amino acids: CASSQDQAGDGEKLFF. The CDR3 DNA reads TGCGCCAGCAGCCAAGATCAGGCAGGGGATGGCGAAAAACTGTTTTTT.

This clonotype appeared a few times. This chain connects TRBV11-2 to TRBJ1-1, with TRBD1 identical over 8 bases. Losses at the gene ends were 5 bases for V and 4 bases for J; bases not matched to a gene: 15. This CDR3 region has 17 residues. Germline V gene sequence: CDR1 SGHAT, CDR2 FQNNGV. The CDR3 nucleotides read TGTGCCAGCAGCCGCAGGGGGCGAGGCGGCCTCTTCACTGAAGCTTTCTTT. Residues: CASSRRGRGGLFTEAFF.

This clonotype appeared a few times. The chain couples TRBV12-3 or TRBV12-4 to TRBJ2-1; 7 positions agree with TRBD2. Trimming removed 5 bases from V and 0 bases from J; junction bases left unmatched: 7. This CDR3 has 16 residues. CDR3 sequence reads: CASSPRAGFSYNEQFF. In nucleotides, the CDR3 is TGTGCCAGCAGTCCCCGAGCGGGGTTCTCCTACAATGAGCAGTTCTTC.

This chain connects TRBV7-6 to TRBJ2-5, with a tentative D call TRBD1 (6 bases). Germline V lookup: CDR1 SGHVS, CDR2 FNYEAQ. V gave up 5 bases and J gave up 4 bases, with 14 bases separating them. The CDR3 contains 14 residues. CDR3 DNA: TGTGCCAGCAGCCCGACAGGAGCCGGAGAGACCCAGTACTTC. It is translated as CASSPTGAGETQYF.

The CDR3 loop is CASSLQSGGITDTQYF. Written as DNA, the CDR3 is TGTGCCAGCAGCTTACAGTCAGGGGGCATAACAGATACGCAGTATTTT. The chain employs TRBV7-6 and TRBJ2-3; 8 bases are shared with TRBD1. Unmatched junction bases numbered 7, after V lost 2 bases and J lost 3 bases. CDR3 length: 16 residues. Germline CDR1 is SGHVS and CDR2 is FNYEAQ.

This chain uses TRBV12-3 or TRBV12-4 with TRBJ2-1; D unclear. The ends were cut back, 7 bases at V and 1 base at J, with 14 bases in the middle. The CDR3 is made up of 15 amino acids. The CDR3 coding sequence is TGTGCCAGCATCATTACTGATGGGTCCTACAATGAGCAGTTCTTC. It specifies CASIITDGSYNEQFF.

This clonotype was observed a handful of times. CDR3 in DNA: TGTGCCAGCAGCTTTGCAGGGGGAAGCTATGGCTACACCTTC. Its translation: CASSFAGGSYGYTF. The chain has TRBV7-9 and TRBJ1-2; the match to TRBD1 covers 7 bases. After removal of 3 bases from V and 4 bases from J, the junction contained 5 bases not matched to a gene. Germline CDR1 is SEHNR and CDR2 is FQNEAQ (reference sequence). The CDR3 consists of 14 residues.

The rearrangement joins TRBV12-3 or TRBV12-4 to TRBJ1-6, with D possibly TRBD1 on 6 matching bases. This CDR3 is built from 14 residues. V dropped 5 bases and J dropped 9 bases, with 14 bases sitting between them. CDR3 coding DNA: TGTGCCAGCAGTATACAGGGTTTCGGTTCACCCCTCCACTTT. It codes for CASSIQGFGSPLHF.

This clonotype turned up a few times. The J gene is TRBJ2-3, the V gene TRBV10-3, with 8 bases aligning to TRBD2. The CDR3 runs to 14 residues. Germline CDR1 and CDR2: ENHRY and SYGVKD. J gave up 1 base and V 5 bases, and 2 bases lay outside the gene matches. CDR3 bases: TGTGCCATCAGTAAGCGGGAGCGCACAGATACGCAGTATTTT. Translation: CAISKRERTDTQYF.

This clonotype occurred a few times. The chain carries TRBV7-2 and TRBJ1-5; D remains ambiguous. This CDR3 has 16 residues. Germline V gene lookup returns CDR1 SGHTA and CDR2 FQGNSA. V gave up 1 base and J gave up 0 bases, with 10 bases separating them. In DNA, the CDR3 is TGTGCCAGCAGCTTAGAAGGACCCCTTAGCAATCAGCCCCAGCATTTT. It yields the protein CASSLEGPLSNQPQHF.

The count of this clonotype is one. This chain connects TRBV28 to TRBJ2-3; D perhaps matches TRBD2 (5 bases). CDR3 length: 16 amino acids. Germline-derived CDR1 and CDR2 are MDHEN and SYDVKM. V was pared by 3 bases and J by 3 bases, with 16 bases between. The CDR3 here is CASSFLTRAVTDTQYF. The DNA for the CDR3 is TGTGCCAGCAGTTTCCTCACGCGGGCAGTTACAGATACGCAGTATTTT.

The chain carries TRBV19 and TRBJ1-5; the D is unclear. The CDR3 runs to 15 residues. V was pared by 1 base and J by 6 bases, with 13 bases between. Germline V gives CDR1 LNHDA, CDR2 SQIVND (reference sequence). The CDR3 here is CASSIGAGEFQPQHF. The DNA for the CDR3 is TGTGCCAGTAGTATAGGGGCGGGAGAGTTTCAGCCCCAGCATTTT.

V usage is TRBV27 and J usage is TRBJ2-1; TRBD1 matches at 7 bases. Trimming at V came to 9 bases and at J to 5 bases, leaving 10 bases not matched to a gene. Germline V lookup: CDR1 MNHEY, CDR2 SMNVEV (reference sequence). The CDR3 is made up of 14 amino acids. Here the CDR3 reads CASLRTGINNEQFF. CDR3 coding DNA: TGTGCCAGTCTCCGGACAGGAATAAACAATGAGCAGTTCTTC.

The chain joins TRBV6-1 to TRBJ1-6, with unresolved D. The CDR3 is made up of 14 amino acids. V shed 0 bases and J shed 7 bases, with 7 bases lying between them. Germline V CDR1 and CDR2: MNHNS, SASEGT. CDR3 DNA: TGTGCCAGCAGTGAAGCAGCACAGAATTCACCCCTCCACTTT. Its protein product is CASSEAAQNSPLHF.

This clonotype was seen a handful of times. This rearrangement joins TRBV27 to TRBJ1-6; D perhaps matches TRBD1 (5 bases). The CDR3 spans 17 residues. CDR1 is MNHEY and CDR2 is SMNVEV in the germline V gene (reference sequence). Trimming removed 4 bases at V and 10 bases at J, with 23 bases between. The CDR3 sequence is CASSSPEGREKRSPLHF. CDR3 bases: TGTGCCAGCAGTTCCCCAGAGGGCAGGGAAAAGAGGTCACCCCTCCACTTT.

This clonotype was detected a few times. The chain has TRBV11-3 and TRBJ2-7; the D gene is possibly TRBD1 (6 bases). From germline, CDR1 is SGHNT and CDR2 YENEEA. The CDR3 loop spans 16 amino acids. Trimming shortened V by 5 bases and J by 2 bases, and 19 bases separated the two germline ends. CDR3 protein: CASSRGTGSDTYEQYF. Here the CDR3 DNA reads TGTGCCAGCAGCCGAGGAACAGGGTCTGACACCTACGAGCAGTACTTC. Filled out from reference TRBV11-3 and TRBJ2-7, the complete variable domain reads EAGVVQSPRYKIIEKKQPVAFWCNPISGHNTLYWYLQNLGQGPELLIRYENEEAVDDSQLPKDRFSAERLKGVDSTLKIQPAELGDSAVYLCASSRGTGSDTYEQYFGPGTRLTVT.

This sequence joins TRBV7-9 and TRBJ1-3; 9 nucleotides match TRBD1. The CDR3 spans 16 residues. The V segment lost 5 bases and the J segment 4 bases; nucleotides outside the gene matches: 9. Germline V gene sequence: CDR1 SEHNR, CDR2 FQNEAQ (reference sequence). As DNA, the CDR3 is TGTGCCAGCAGCCATACGGGGACAGGGATAGGAAACACCATATATTTT. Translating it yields CASSHTGTGIGNTIYF.

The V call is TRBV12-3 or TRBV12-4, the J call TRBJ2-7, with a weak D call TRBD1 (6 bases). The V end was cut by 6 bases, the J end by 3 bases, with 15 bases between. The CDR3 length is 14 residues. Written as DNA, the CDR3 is TGTGCCAGCAGCGGGACACCGATGAGCTACGAGCAGTACTTC. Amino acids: CASSGTPMSYEQYF.

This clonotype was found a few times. CDR3 nucleotide sequence: TGTGCCAGCAGCCCAGGGTTTTACACTGAAGCTTTCTTT. Translated: CASSPGFYTEAFF. The genes are TRBV12-3 or TRBV12-4 and TRBJ1-1, with D possibly being TRBD1 (5 bases). The ends were cut back, 6 bases at V and 3 bases at J, with 11 bases in the middle. CDR3 size: 13 residues.

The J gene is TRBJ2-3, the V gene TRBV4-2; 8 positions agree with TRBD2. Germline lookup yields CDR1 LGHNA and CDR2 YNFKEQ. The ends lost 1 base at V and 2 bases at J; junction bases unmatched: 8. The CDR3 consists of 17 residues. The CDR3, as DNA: TGTGCCAGCAGCCAAGTACCCAAGCGGGGGCTCACAGATACGCAGTATTTT. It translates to CASSQVPKRGLTDTQYF.

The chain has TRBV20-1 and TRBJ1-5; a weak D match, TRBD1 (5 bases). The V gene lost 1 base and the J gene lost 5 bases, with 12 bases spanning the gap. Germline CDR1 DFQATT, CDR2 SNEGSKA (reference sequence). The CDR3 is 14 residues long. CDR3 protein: CSARGGGVDQPQHF. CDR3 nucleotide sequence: TGCAGTGCTAGAGGGGGAGGGGTGGATCAGCCCCAGCATTTT.